The 26 T cell receptor beta chains in this list originate from one sample, sequenced in a study of OX40 agonist ivuxolimab in advanced cancers. Library preparation used the immunoSEQ multiplex PCR assay. TCRdb's version of the immuneACCESS table is confined to in-frame rearrangements and falls short of the full clone set. An unresolved V gene accounts for under half of the shortfall where checked; the remainder is of unknown origin. Here the sample has roughly 92,000 clones; roughly 90% occur a single time. Around 0.15% of the sample goes to the ten largest clones. The sample here was CD4+ or CD8+ T cells sorted from blood, taken in a trial of the OX40 agonist ivuxolimab. The receptors derive from an adult with an advanced solid tumor such as melanoma, head and neck, liver or kidney cancer.

This clone is a singleton in its sample. The J gene is TRBJ2-5, the V gene TRBV11-3, with TRBD1 matching 10 bases. The CDR3 contains 15 residues. Trimming took 5 bases from V and 5 from J; bases not matched to a gene: 8. Germline V gene data show CDR1 as SGHNT and CDR2 as YENEEA. CDR3 region: CASSQGTGDGETQYF. CDR3 bases: TGTGCCAGCAGCCAGGGGACAGGGGATGGGGAGACCCAGTACTTC. Full variable domain (remainder filled in from reference TRBV11-3 and TRBJ2-5): EAGVVQSPRYKIIEKKQPVAFWCNPISGHNTLYWYLQNLGQGPELLIRYENEEAVDDSQLPKDRFSAERLKGVDSTLKIQPAELGDSAVYLCASSQGTGDGETQYFGPGTRLLVL.

V and J are TRBV30 and TRBJ2-2; 7 bases are shared with TRBD1. This CDR3 comprises 14 residues. From germline, CDR1 is GTSNPN and CDR2 SVGIG (reference sequence). Trimming took 8 bases from V and 1 from J; bases not matched to a gene: 7. Written as DNA, the CDR3 is TGTGCCGCAGACAGGGCAGGGAACACCGGGGAGCTGTTTTTT. Protein product: CAADRAGNTGELFF.

The rearrangement uses TRBV6-1 and TRBJ2-5, with 10 bases aligning to TRBD2. The CDR3 runs to 15 residues. Germline V gene lookup returns CDR1 MNHNS and CDR2 SASEGT. Germline trimming cut 6 bases from V and 3 bases from J; bases unmatched to any gene: 7. The CDR3 region is CASRWGLAGEETQYF. The CDR3 DNA follows: TGTGCCAGCAGGTGGGGGCTAGCGGGAGAAGAGACCCAGTACTTC.

The V call is TRBV9, the J call TRBJ2-3; D not resolved. Trimming took off 0 bases at V and 2 bases at J, with 10 bases between the two ends. The V gene's germline CDR1 is SGDLS and CDR2 YYNGEE. This CDR3 spans 15 amino acids. The CDR3 loop reads CASSVAGGYTDTQYF. Here the CDR3 DNA reads TGTGCCAGCAGCGTAGCGGGCGGTTACACAGATACGCAGTATTTT. Using reference TRBV9 and TRBJ2-3 for the parts outside the CDR3, the full variable domain is DSGVTQTPKHLITATGQRVTLRCSPRSGDLSVYWYQQSLDQGLQFLIQYYNGEERAKGNILERFSAQQFPDLHSELNLSSLELGDSALYFCASSVAGGYTDTQYFGPGTRLTVL.

The chain has TRBV5-1 and TRBJ2-5; 9 positions agree with TRBD1. CDR3 size: 16 residues. The V segment lost 0 bases and the J segment 1 base; nucleotides outside the gene matches: 4. Per germline, CDR1 SGHRS and CDR2 YFSETQ. The CDR3 coding sequence is TGCGCCAGCAGCTTGGTGGGACAGGGAAGCCAAGAGACCCAGTACTTC. As protein: CASSLVGQGSQETQYF.

The genes are TRBV7-6 and TRBJ2-3; a possible D gene is TRBD2 (5 bases). The V gene's germline CDR1 is SGHVS and CDR2 FNYEAQ. This CDR3 has 15 residues. The V end was cut by 0 bases, the J end by 0 bases, with 7 bases between. The DNA of the CDR3 is TGTGCCAGCAGCTTAGCTAGCGCCAGCACAGATACGCAGTATTTT. Protein sequence: CASSLASASTDTQYF.

This chain joins TRBV2 and TRBJ1-5; D not certain. In germline, CDR1 is SNHLY, CDR2 FYNNEI. V was cut by 4 bases and J by 3 bases, with 10 bases left in between. The CDR3 length is 14 residues. The CDR3 here is CASSGGRDNQPQHF. As DNA, the CDR3 is TGTGCCAGCAGTGGAGGACGTGACAATCAGCCCCAGCATTTT.

The chain couples TRBV11-2 to TRBJ2-1; D might be TRBD2 (6 bases). The CDR3 consists of 14 residues. The germline V gene has CDR1 SGHAT and CDR2 FQNNGV. The V end was cut by 6 bases, the J end by 2 bases, with 11 bases between. The CDR3 nucleotides are TGTGCCAGCAGTCGGGACTGGACCTACAATGAGCAGTTCTTC. Translated, it gives CASSRDWTYNEQFF.

This clone came up a few times. This chain links TRBV6-4 with TRBJ1-5; D remains unclear. Germline V gene sequence: CDR1 MRHNA, CDR2 SNTAGT. The ends were cut back, 2 bases at V and 1 base at J, with 12 bases in the middle. The CDR3 is 16 amino acids. Here the CDR3 reads CASSDDLKGSNQPQHF. The CDR3 DNA sequence: TGTGCCAGCAGTGACGACCTCAAAGGGAGCAATCAGCCCCAGCATTTT.

This chain uses TRBV9 with TRBJ2-1; weak D call: TRBD2 (6 bases). CDR3 length equals 14 residues. CDR1 is SGDLS, CDR2 YYNGEE, per germline. Trimming pared 3 bases from V and 7 bases from J, leaving 14 bases between. CDR3 sequence (DNA): TGTGCCAGCAGCGCTGCGGGGAGATCAAATGAGCAGTTCTTC. It specifies CASSAAGRSNEQFF.

CDR3 in DNA: TGTGCCAGCAGCTTACGGGTGGGGACAGGGAGGAACACCGGGGAGCTGTTTTTT. This encodes CASSLRVGTGRNTGELFF. The J gene is TRBJ2-2, the V gene TRBV11-2; 9 bases map to TRBD1. The ends lost 2 bases at V and 1 base at J; junction bases unmatched: 8. Germline loops: CDR1 SGHAT, CDR2 FQNNGV. The length of the CDR3 is 18 residues.

This clone was seen just once. The CDR3 sequence: CASSRTNIQYF. The CDR3 bases are TGTGCCAGCAGCCGTACAAACATTCAGTACTTC. V usage is TRBV5-8 and J usage is TRBJ2-4, with D unresolved. Trimming shortened V by 4 bases and J by 6 bases, and 5 bases separated the two germline ends. The V gene's germline CDR1 is SGHTS and CDR2 YDEGEE. The CDR3 consists of 11 residues.

The rearrangement joins TRBV30 to TRBJ1-3; 8 bases align to TRBD1. Germline V CDR1 and CDR2: GTSNPN, SVGIG (reference sequence). V lost 5 bases to trimming and J lost 2 bases; unmatched junction nucleotides: 2. The CDR3 loop spans 13 amino acids. The CDR3 DNA is TGTGCCTGGGAACAGGGGGCTGGAAACACCATATATTTT. Its protein is CAWEQGAGNTIYF.

V and J are TRBV7-2 and TRBJ1-5, with D possibly TRBD1 on 5 matching bases. The CDR3 extends over 15 amino acids. In germline, CDR1 is SGHTA, CDR2 FQGNSA. The V end lost 3 bases, the J end lost 9 bases, and 18 bases lay between the germline ends. CDR3 sequence (DNA): TGTGCCAGCAGCTTCCCGGGAGGGGCAGGGAGGCCCCAGCATTTT. Translating it yields CASSFPGGAGRPQHF.

The rearrangement uses TRBV19 and TRBJ2-7; no clear D. Trimming cost V 3 bases and J 0 bases, with 12 bases left between them. This CDR3 spans 15 amino acids. The germline CDR1 and CDR2 sequences are LNHDA and SQIVND (reference sequence). The CDR3 DNA sequence: TGTGCCAGTAGTATGGTGGGAAGTGGCTCCTACGAGCAGTACTTC. It translates to CASSMVGSGSYEQYF.

The chain joins TRBV2 to TRBJ2-7, with D perhaps TRBD1 (6 bases). Trimming stripped 6 bases from V and 0 bases from J, with 12 bases between. The germline V gene has CDR1 SNHLY and CDR2 FYNNEI. The CDR3 is made up of 14 amino acids. The CDR3 reads CASRFRGSSYEQYF. The CDR3 DNA reads as TGTGCCAGCAGGTTTAGGGGGAGCTCCTACGAGCAGTACTTC.

This clone occurred once. V gene TRBV19 combines with J gene TRBJ1-1; the D is unclear. Trimming pared 6 bases from V and 2 bases from J, leaving 16 bases between. Looked up from germline, CDR1 is LNHDA and CDR2 is SQIVND (reference sequence). The CDR3 contains 15 residues. CDR3 in amino acids: CASSPQKTGNTEAFF. CDR3 in DNA: TGTGCCAGTAGCCCACAAAAGACGGGTAACACTGAAGCTTTCTTT.

The CDR3 region has the DNA TGTGCCAGCGGGTTAGCCAAAAACATTCAGTACTTC. Encoded protein: CASGLAKNIQYF. The V call is TRBV5-4, the J call TRBJ2-4; the D is unclear. Germline V gene data show CDR1 as SGHNT and CDR2 as YYREEE (reference sequence). There are 12 residues in the CDR3. The V end lost 7 bases, the J end lost 0 bases, and 5 bases lay between the germline ends.

V is TRBV6-1 and J is TRBJ1-1; 8 positions agree with TRBD1. V was clipped by 6 bases and J by 1 base; unmatched bases: 4. Per the germline V gene, CDR1 is MNHNS and CDR2 is SASEGT. The CDR3 contains 14 residues. The CDR3 coding sequence is TGTGCCAGCAGCGACAGGGGTGCGAACACTGAAGCTTTCTTT. Residues: CASSDRGANTEAFF.

The J gene is TRBJ1-1, the V gene TRBV9; no reliable D call. V was trimmed by 1 base and J by 2 bases, leaving 6 bases between them. Germline-derived CDR1 and CDR2 are SGDLS and YYNGEE. This CDR3 is built from 13 residues. The CDR3 here is CASSVKANTEAFF. The CDR3 DNA is TGTGCCAGCAGCGTAAAAGCTAACACTGAAGCTTTCTTT.

The chain links TRBV28 to TRBJ1-5; D not certain. The CDR3 contains 13 residues. V was shortened by 7 bases and J by 0 bases, with 7 bases between the two germline ends. Germline V gives CDR1 MDHEN, CDR2 SYDVKM. The CDR3 is CASNDNSNQPQHF. The CDR3 nucleotides read TGTGCCAGCAATGATAATAGCAATCAGCCCCAGCATTTT.

This clone was seen more than once but under ten times. This chain joins TRBV9 and TRBJ2-3; D ambiguous. The CDR3 extends over 14 amino acids. V was trimmed by 0 bases and J by 6 bases, leaving 11 bases between them. The V gene's germline CDR1 is SGDLS and CDR2 YYNGEE. CDR3 protein: CASSVGSARDTQYF. CDR3 nucleotide sequence: TGTGCCAGCAGCGTAGGAAGCGCCCGGGATACGCAGTATTTT.

The gene calls are TRBV6-1 and TRBJ2-2; D call uncertain. Germline CDR1 reads MNHNS; CDR2 reads SASEGT. The CDR3 has 13 amino acids. Trimming pared 4 bases from V and 7 bases from J, leaving 10 bases between. CDR3 bases: TGTGCCAGCAGTGCTCAGGTAGTCGGGGAGCTGTTTTTT. It codes for CASSAQVVGELFF.

The V and J genes are TRBV1 and TRBJ2-7; the table assigns TRBD1, which was not confirmed against the DNA. TRBV1 counts as a pseudogene. The CDR3 runs to 14 residues. CDR3 in amino acids: CTRHDRGRGAEQYF. In nucleotides, the CDR3 is TGCACCAGACACGACAGGGGGAGGGGCGCCGAGCAGTACTTC.

The J gene is TRBJ1-1, the V gene TRBV28; TRBD1 matches 8 bases. Germline V gene lookup returns CDR1 MDHEN and CDR2 SYDVKM. The CDR3 loop spans 13 amino acids. V shed 7 bases and J 3 bases; nucleotides not matched to a gene: 4. CDR3 residues: CASNRGDYTEAFF. Here the CDR3 DNA reads TGTGCCAGCAACAGGGGGGATTACACTGAAGCTTTCTTT. The full variable domain, with the rest looked up from reference TRBV28 and TRBJ1-1, is DVKVTQSSRYLVKRTGEKVFLECVQDMDHENMFWYRQDPGLGLRLIYFSYDVKMKEKGDIPEGYSVSREKKERFSLILESASTNQTSMYLCASNRGDYTEAFFGQGTRLTVV.

This rearrangement joins TRBV11-2 to TRBJ1-1; tentatively, D is TRBD1 (5 bases). Germline lookup yields CDR1 SGHAT and CDR2 FQNNGV. The CDR3 is 14 amino acids. V was cut by 3 bases and J by 3 bases, with 11 bases left in between. This chain's CDR3 is CASSFDTGDTEAFF. For the CDR3, the DNA is TGTGCCAGCAGCTTCGACACGGGGGACACTGAAGCTTTCTTT.